The present T cell receptor (beta chain) was sequenced within a study of shared clonotypes between healthy human individuals. The germline gives CDR1 SGDLS, CDR2 YYNGEE. With 4 bases removed from V and 0 bases from J, the gap between germline ends came to 14 bases. The CDR3 runs 16 residues. TCRdb's copy holds only in-frame clones and misses some; the assay was immunoSEQ multiplex PCR. This table holds around 2,000,000 clones, about 93% found once. Terminally differentiated effector memory CD45RA+ cells were left out of the naive CD8 fraction, which was CD45RO-negative and positively selected for CCR7.

This sequence originates from a man younger than 35 in good health. Some clones in this sample may be carry-over from other donors' samples. This chain uses TRBV9 with TRBJ1-3; D unresolved. The sample taken for sequencing was naive CD8+ T cells from PBMCs. This CDR3 reads CASSTTGRTSGNTIYF. The CDR3 DNA reads as TGTGCCAGCAGCACCACGGGGAGAACCTCTGGAAACACCATATATTTT.